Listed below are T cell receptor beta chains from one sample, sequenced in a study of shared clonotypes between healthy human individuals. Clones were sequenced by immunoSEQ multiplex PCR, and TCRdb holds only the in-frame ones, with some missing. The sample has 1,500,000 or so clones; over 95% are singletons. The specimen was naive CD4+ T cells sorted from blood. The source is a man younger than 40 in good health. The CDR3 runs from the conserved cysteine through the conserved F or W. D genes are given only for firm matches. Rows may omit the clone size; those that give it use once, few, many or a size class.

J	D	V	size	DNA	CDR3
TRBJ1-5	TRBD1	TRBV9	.	TGTGCCAGCACCGAAAGGACAGGGAAAAACCAGCCCCAGCATTTT	CASTERTGKNQPQHF
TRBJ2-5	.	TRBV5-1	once	TGCGCCAGCAGCTCAACCCCGGAGGGGGAGACCCAGTACTTC	CASSSTPEGETQYF
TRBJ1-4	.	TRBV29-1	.	TGCAGCGTTGCAGACATAGGAAAACTGTTTTTT	CSVADIGKLFF
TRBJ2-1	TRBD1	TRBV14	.	TGTGCCAGCAGCCAGACAGGGGGTAGCTCCTACAATGAGCAGTTCTTC	CASSQTGGSSYNEQFF
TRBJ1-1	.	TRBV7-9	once	TGTGCCAGCAGCTTAGAAAAGGGGGGTGAAGCTTTCTTT	CASSLEKGGEAFF
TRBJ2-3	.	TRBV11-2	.	TGTGCCAGCAGCTTTTACGGGGGAGCCCGATATAGCACAGATACGCAGTATTTT	CASSFYGGARYSTDTQYF
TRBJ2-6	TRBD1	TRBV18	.	TGTGCCAGCTCACTACGAGACAGGGGAGGTGGGGCCAACGTCCTGACTTTC	CASSLRDRGGGANVLTF
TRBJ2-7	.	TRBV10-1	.	TGCGCCAGCAGTGAATCTGGACAGTACTCCTACGAGCAGTACTTC	CASSESGQYSYEQYF
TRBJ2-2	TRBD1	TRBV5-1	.	TGCGCCAGCAGCGAAACAGGGGCCAACACCGGGGAGCTGTTTTTT	CASSETGANTGELFF
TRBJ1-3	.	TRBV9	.	TGTGCCAGCGGCCGGGACCCATTCTCTGGAAACACCATATATTTT	CASGRDPFSGNTIYF
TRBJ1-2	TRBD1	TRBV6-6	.	TGTGCCAGCAGCCCTGGGGACAGGAGGATTTATGGCTACACCTTC	CASSPGDRRIYGYTF
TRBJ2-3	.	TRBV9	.	TGTGCCAGCAGCAGGGCGGGATTGGGGACAGATACGCAGTATTTT	CASSRAGLGTDTQYF
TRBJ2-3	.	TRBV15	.	TGTGCCACCAGCAGAGATCCCGGGGGCAGGACGAAGACAGATACGCAGTATTTT	CATSRDPGGRTKTDTQYF
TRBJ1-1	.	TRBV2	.	TGTGCCAGAGGGACACAAGCTAACACTGAAGCTTTCTTT	CARGTQANTEAFF
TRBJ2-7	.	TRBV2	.	TGTGCCAGCAGTGAGGCAGGGCACGAGCAGTACTTC	CASSEAGHEQYF
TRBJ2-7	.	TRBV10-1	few	TGCGCCAGCAGCGCGACTGGATCCTACGAGCAGTACTTC	CASSATGSYEQYF
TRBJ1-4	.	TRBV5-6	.	TGTGCCAGCAGGAACCGGACAGCGGATTGGAAAAAACTGTTTTTT	CASRNRTADWKKLFF
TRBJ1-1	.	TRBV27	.	TGTGCCAGCTCCTCCCATGGCAGCACTGAAGCTTTCTTT	CASSSHGSTEAFF
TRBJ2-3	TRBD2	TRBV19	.	TGTGCCAGTAATAGCCCGGGACTAGCGGGACCTGATACGCAGTATTTT	CASNSPGLAGPDTQYF
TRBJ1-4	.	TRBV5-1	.	TGCGCCAGCAGTCAACAGGGAACAACTAATGAAAAACTGTTTTTT	CASSQQGTTNEKLFF
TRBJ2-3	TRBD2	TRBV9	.	TGTGCCAGCAGCGTAGTGGGACTAGCGGGGACCGGAGATACGCAGTATTTT	CASSVVGLAGTGDTQYF
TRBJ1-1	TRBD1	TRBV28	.	TGTGCCAGCAGTTTATCCCTGGACAGGGAAGCTTTCTTT	CASSLSLDREAFF
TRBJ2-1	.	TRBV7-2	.	TGTGCCAGCAGCCCCCGAGATGGTCGTGAGCAGTTCTTC	CASSPRDGREQFF
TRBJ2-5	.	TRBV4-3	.	TGCGCCAGCAGCCAAGAAGGTCCAGGGGAAGGGAAAGAGACCCAGTACTTC	CASSQEGPGEGKETQYF
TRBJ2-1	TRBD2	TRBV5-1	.	TGCGCCAGCAGCCCGACTAGCGGGACCTACAATGAGCAGTTCTTC	CASSPTSGTYNEQFF
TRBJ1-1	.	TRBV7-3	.	TGTGCCAGCAGCGCCGGGCGGGGGAACACTGAAGCTTTCTTT	CASSAGRGNTEAFF
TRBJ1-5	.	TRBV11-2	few	TGTGCCAGCAGCGAAGGGGCAGGGGTCAGCAATCAGCCCCAGCATTTT	CASSEGAGVSNQPQHF
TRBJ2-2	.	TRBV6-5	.	TGTGCCAGCAGTTATGGGGCCCATAGGACCGGGGAGCTGTTTTTT	CASSYGAHRTGELFF
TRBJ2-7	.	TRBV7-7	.	TGTGCCAGCAGCTCCCATCGGACCGCGGAGCAGTACTTC	CASSSHRTAEQYF
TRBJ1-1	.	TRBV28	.	TGTGCCAGCAGTTTCTCTGCAGAAGCTTTCTTT	CASSFSAEAFF
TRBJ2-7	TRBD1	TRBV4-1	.	TGCGCCAGCAGCCAGCCCCACGATCGGGGACAGGGATCCTACGAGCAGTACTTC	CASSQPHDRGQGSYEQYF
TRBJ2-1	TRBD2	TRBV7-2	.	TGTGCCAGCAGCAGTAGCGGGAGGGTCTTTAATGAGCAGTTCTTC	CASSSSGRVFNEQFF
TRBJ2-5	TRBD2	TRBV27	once	TGTGCCAGCAGACGAACCGGGACTAGCGGGAGGGCCCAGGAGACCCAGTACTTC	CASRRTGTSGRAQETQYF
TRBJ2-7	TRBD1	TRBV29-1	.	TGCAGCGTCCTCAGACAGGGTAAGGTCTACGAGCAGTACTTC	CSVLRQGKVYEQYF
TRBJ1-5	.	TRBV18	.	TGTGCCAGCACGCCGGGAAGCAATCAGCCCCAGCATTTT	CASTPGSNQPQHF
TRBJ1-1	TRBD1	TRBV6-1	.	TGTGCCTCGAAGTGGGGAGGACAGGGGGCGAACGCTTTCTTT	CASKWGGQGANAFF
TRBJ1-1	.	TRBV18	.	TGTGCCAGCTCAACGACAGAAGACACTGAAGCTTTCTTT	CASSTTEDTEAFF
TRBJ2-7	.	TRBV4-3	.	TGCGCCAGCAGCCAAACTAGCTCCGAGCAGTACTTC	CASSQTSSEQYF
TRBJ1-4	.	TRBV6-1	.	TGTGCCAGCAGTGAAGCAACCCCCCAAACTAATGAAAAACTGTTTTTT	CASSEATPQTNEKLFF
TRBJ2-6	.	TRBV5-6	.	TGTGCCAGCAGCTTGTTTGCGGGGGCGGTAACTGGGGCCAACGTCCTGACTTTC	CASSLFAGAVTGANVLTF
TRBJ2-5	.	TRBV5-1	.	TGCGCCAGCAGCGTACGGAGGGCAGGGGTTCTGGAGACCCAGTACTTC	CASSVRRAGVLETQYF
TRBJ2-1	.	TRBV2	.	TGTGCCAGCAATCTAAGGGGCGGGGCGAGCTCCTACAATGAGCAGTTCTTC	CASNLRGGASSYNEQFF
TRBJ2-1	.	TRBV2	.	TGTGCCAGCAGCTCCCCGGGATTACAGTTCTTC	CASSSPGLQFF
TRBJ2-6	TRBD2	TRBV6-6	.	TGTGCCAGCAGGCCGGGACTATCCTCTGGGGCCAACGTCCTGACTTTC	CASRPGLSSGANVLTF
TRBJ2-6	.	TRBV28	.	TGTGCCAGCAGTTTATCTGGGGCTGGGGCCAACGTCCTGACTTTC	CASSLSGAGANVLTF
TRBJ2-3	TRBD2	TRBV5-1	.	TGCGCCAGCAGCTTGGAGGGACTAGCGGGACCTCAGGCAGATACGCAGTATTTT	CASSLEGLAGPQADTQYF
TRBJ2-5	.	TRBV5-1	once	TGCGCCAGCAGCTTATCGGACGGGGCCGAGACCCAGTACTTC	CASSLSDGAETQYF
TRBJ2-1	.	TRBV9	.	TGTGCCAGCAGCCCGGTGGCAGGGGGGTATGAGCAGTTCTTC	CASSPVAGGYEQFF
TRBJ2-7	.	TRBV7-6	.	TGTGCCAGCAGAGTAGCGGAGCTAGTAGGCGAGCAGTACTTC	CASRVAELVGEQYF
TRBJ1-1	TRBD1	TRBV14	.	TGTGCCAGCAGCCAAGTGCCCTGGGGACAGTCCAACACTGAAGCTTTCTTT	CASSQVPWGQSNTEAFF